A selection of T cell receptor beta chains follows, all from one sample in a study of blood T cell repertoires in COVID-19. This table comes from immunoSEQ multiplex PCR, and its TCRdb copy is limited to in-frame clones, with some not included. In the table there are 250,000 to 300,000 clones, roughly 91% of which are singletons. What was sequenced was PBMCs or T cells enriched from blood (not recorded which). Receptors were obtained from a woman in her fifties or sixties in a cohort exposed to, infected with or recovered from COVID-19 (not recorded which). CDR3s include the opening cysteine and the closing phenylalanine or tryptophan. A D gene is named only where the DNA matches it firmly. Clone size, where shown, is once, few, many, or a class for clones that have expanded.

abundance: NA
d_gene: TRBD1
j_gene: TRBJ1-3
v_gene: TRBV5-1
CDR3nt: TGCGCCAGCAGCTTGGAGGGACAGGGGGCTGGAAACACCATATATTTT
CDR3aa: CASSLEGQGAGNTIYF

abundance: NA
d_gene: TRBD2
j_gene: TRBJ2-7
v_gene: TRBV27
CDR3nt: TGTGCCAGCAGTGGGGGGACTAGCGGGAGGGCCGAGCAGTACTTC
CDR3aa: CASSGGTSGRAEQYF

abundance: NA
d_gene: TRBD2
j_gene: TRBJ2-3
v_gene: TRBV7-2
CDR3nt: TGTGCCAGCAGCCCAAGGACTAGCGGATCAGATACGCAGTATTTT
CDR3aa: CASSPRTSGSDTQYF

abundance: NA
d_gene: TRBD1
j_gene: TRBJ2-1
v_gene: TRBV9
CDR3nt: TGTGCCAGCAGCTTCCGGGACAGAGACAATGAGCAGTTCTTC
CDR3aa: CASSFRDRDNEQFF

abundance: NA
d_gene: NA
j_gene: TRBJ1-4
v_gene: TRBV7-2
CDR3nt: TGTGCCAGCAGCCTAGGTGGGGGGGAGGCTAATGAAAAACTGTTTTTT
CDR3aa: CASSLGGGEANEKLFF

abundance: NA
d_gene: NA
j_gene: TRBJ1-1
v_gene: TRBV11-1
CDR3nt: TGTGCCAGCAGCTTCGGGGGGTGGCTCATGAACACTGAAGCTTTCTTT
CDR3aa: CASSFGGWLMNTEAFF

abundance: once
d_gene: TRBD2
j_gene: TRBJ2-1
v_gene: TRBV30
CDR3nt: TGTGCCTGGAGTGTAGGGTGGGCTAGCGGGCGTGAGCAGTTCTTC
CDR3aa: CAWSVGWASGREQFF

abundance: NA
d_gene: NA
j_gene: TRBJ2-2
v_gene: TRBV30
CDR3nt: TGTGCCTGGAGTGTACGATCGGGCGGGGAGCTGTTTTTT
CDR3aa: CAWSVRSGGELFF

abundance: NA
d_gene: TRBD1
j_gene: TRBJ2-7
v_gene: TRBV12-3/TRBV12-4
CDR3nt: TGTGCCAGCAGCGGGACAGGGGTGGATGAGCAGTACTTC
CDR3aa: CASSGTGVDEQYF

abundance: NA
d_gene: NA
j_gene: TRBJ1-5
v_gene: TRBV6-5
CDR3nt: TGTGCCAGCAGCATGGGGGGTAGCAATCAGCCCCAGCATTTT
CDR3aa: CASSMGGSNQPQHF

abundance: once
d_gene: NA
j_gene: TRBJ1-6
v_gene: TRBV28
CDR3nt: TGTGCCAGCAGTTTAGGGGGGGCCAGGAATTCACCCCTCCACTTT
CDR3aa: CASSLGGARNSPLHF

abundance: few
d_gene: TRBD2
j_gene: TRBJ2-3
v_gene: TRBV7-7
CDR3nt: TGTGCTAGCAGCCCCGCTAGCGGGAGGCTGGATACGCAGTATTTT
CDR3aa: CASSPASGRLDTQYF

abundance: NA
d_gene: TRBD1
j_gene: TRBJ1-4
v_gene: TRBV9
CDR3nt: TGTGCCAGCAGCGTAGGCAGACAGGGTAGTGAAAAACTGTTTTTT
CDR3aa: CASSVGRQGSEKLFF

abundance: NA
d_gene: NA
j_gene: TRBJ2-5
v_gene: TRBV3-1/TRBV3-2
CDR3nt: TGTGCCAGCAGTCCCAGGGACTACCAAGAGACCCAGTACTTC
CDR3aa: CASSPRDYQETQYF

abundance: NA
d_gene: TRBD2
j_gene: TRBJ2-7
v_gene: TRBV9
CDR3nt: TGTGCCAGCAGCACCGGACTAGCGGTAACCTACGAGCAGTACTTC
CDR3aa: CASSTGLAVTYEQYF

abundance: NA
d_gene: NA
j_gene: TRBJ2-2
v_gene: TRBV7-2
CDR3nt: TGTGCCAGCAGCTTAGGGGACTACACCGGGGAGCTGTTTTTT
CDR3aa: CASSLGDYTGELFF

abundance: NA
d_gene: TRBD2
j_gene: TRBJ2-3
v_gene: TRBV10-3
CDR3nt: TGTGCCATCAGTGGAGGTCTAGCGGGAGGAAGGGGCACAGATACGCAGTATTTT
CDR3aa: CAISGGLAGGRGTDTQYF

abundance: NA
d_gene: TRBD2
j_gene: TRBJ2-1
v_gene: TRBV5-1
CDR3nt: TGCGCCAGCAAGGGACTAGCGGGAGCGAATGAGCAGTTCTTC
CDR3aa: CASKGLAGANEQFF

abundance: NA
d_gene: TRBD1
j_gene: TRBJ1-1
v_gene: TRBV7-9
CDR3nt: TGTGCCAGCAGCCACTCGGGACAGGGGGCGAGGACTGAAGCTTTCTTT
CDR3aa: CASSHSGQGARTEAFF

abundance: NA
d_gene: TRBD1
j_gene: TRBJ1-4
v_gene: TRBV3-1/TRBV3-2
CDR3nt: TGTGCCAGCAGGGGACAGGGACCAGAGGAAAAACTGTTTTTT
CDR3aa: CASRGQGPEEKLFF

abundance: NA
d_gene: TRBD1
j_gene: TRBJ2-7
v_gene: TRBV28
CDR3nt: TGTGCCAGCAGCACTACGGGGACAGACTACGAGCAGTACTTC
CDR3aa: CASSTTGTDYEQYF

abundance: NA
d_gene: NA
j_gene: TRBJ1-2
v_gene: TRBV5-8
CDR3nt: TGTGCCAGCAGCTTGGATAGGTGGCGGGGAGGCTATGGCTACACCTTC
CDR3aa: CASSLDRWRGGYGYTF

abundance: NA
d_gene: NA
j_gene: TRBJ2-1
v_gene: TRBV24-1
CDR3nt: TGTGCCACCAGTGAGTCGTCCGGGACATCAACCTCCAATGAGCAGTTCTTC
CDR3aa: CATSESSGTSTSNEQFF

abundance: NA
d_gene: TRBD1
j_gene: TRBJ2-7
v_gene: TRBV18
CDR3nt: TGTGCCAGCTCAAATCAACAGGGGGAGCAGTACTTC
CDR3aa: CASSNQQGEQYF

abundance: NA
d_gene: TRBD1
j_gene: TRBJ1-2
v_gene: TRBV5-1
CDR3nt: TGCGCCAGCAGCTGGGCAGGGGGCTATGGCTACACCTTC
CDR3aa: CASSWAGGYGYTF

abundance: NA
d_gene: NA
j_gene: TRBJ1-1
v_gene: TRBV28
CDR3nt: TGTGCCAGCAGTTTGGTGCAGTTGAACACTGAAGCTTTCTTT
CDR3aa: CASSLVQLNTEAFF

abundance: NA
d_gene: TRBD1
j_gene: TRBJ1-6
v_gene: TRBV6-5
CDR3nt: TGTGCCAGCAGAACTGACAGGGGCGATTCACCCCTCCACTTT
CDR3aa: CASRTDRGDSPLHF

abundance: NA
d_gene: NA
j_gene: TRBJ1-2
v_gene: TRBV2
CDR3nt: TGTGCCAGCAGGGGAACAGGGTCCGATGGCTACACCTTC
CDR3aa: CASRGTGSDGYTF

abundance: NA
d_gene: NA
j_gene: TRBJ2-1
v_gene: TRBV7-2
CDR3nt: TGTGCCAGCAGTCGTCCGGGACTCGAACGCGATGAGCAGTTCTTC
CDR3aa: CASSRPGLERDEQFF

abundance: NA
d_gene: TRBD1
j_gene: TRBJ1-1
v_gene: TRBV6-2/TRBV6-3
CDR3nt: TGTGCCAGCAGTTACGGAAGGGGGCGTAACACTGAAGCTTTCTTT
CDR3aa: CASSYGRGRNTEAFF

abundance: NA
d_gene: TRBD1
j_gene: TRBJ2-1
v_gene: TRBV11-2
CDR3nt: TGTGCCAGCAGCTTCGGACAGGGTGGGTCGGGTGAGCAGTTCTTC
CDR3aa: CASSFGQGGSGEQFF

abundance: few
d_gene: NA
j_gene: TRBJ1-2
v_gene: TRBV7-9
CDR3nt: TGTGCCAGCAGGCAGACAACCATCTATGGCTACACCTTC
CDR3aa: CASRQTTIYGYTF

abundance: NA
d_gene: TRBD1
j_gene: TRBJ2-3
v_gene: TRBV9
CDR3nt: TGTGCCAGCAGCTTGCGGACAGGAACCCCCACAGATACGCAGTATTTT
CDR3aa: CASSLRTGTPTDTQYF

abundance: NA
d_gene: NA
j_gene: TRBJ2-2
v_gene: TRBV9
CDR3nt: TGTGCCAGCAGCGTAGGGGCTCACACCGGGGAGCTGTTTTTT
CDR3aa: CASSVGAHTGELFF

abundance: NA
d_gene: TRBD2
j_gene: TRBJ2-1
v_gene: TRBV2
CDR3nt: TGTGCCAGCAGCGCCCCCCTAGCGGGAGTCAATGAGCAGTTCTTC
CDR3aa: CASSAPLAGVNEQFF

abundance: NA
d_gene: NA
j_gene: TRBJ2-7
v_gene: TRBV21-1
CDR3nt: TGTGCCAGCAGCAAAGAGGGGGGACTAGCACTGAACTACGAGCAGTACTTC
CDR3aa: CASSKEGGLALNYEQYF

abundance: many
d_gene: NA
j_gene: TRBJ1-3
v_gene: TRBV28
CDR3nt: TGTGCCAGCAGTCCTACAGGGCTGGGCTCTGGAAACACCATATATTTT
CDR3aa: CASSPTGLGSGNTIYF

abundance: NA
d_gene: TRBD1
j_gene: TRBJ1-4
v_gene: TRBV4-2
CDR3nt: TGTGCCAGCAGCCAAGATGGGACAGGGTGGGATGAAAAACTGTTTTTT
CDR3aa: CASSQDGTGWDEKLFF

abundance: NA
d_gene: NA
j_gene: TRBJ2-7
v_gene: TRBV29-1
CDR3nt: TGCAGCGTTGATGGGGCAGGGAAGGGCTACGAGCAGTACTTC
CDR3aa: CSVDGAGKGYEQYF

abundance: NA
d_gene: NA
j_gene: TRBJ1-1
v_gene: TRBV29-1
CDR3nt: TGCAGCGTTTACGACTTGGGGCGCACTGAAGCTTTCTTT
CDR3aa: CSVYDLGRTEAFF

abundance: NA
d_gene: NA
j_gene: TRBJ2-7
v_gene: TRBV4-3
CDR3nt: TGCGCCAGCAGCCAAACCTATAGGGAGTGGGGCGAGCAGTACTTC
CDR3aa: CASSQTYREWGEQYF

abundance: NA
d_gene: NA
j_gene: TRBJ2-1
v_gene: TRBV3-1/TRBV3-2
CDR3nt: TGTGCCAGCAGCCAAGGGGGCGGCTCCTACAATGAGCAGTTCTTC
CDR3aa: CASSQGGGSYNEQFF

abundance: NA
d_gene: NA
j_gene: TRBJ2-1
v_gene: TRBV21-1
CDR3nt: TGTGCCAGCAGCAAATATAATTCTTTAGTCCATGAGCAGTTCTTC
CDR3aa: CASSKYNSLVHEQFF

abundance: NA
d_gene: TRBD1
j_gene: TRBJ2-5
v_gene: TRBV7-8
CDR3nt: TGTGCCAGCAGCACCGGACAGGGGATGACGAAGACCCAGTACTTC
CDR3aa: CASSTGQGMTKTQYF

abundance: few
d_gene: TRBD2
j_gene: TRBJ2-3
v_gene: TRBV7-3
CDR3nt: TGTGCCAGCAGCTCCACACTAGCGGATACGCAGTATTTT
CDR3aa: CASSSTLADTQYF

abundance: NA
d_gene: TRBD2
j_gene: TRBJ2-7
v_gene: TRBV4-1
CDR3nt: TGCGCCAGCAGCCAAGTTCCGGGCTTAGCGGGAGATACCTACGAGCAGTACTTC
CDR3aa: CASSQVPGLAGDTYEQYF

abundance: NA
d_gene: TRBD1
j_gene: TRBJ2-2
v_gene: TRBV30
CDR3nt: TGTGCCTGTCGGACAGGGGAACGGAACACCGGGGAGCTGTTTTTT
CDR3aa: CACRTGERNTGELFF

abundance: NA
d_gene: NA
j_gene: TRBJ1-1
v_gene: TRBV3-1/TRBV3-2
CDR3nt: TGTGCCAGCAGCCAAGATAAGGGGGGGGGCGAAGGCTCTGAAGCTTTCTTT
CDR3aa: CASSQDKGGGEGSEAFF

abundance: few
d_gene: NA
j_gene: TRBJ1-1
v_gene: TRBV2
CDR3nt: TGTGCCAGCAGTCTCGAGACAAGAAGGACTGAAGCTTTCTTT
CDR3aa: CASSLETRRTEAFF

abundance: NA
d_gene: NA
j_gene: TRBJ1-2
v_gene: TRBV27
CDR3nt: TGTGCCAGCAGTTTATATAGAGCAGGGAACTATGGCTACACCTTC
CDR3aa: CASSLYRAGNYGYTF

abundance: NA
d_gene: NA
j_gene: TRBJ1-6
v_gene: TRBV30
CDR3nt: TGTGCCTGGAGTACGAAATCTGGGCAGTATTCACCCCTCCACTTT
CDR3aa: CAWSTKSGQYSPLHF

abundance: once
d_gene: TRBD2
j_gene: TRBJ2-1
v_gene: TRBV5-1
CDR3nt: TGCGCCAGCAGCTTGGCCCCGGGGGAGAGAACTAGCGGCTACAATGAGCAGTTCTTC
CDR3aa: CASSLAPGERTSGYNEQFF

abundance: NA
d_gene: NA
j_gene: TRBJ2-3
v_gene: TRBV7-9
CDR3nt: TGTGCCAGCAGCTTTCAAGATACGCAGTATTTT
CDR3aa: CASSFQDTQYF

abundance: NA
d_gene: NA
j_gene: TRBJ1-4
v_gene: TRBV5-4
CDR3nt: TGTGCCAGCAGCCCGGGAGGGGGTAATGAAAAACTGTTTTTT
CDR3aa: CASSPGGGNEKLFF

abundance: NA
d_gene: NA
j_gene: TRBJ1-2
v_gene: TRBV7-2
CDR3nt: TGTGCCAGCAGCTTAGTTACAGGGACCCTCTATGGCTACACCTTC
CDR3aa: CASSLVTGTLYGYTF

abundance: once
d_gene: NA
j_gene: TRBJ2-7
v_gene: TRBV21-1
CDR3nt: TGTGCCAGCAGCAACGTGGGGGGACAGGGGAGGGTCTACGAGCAGTACTTC
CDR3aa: CASSNVGGQGRVYEQYF